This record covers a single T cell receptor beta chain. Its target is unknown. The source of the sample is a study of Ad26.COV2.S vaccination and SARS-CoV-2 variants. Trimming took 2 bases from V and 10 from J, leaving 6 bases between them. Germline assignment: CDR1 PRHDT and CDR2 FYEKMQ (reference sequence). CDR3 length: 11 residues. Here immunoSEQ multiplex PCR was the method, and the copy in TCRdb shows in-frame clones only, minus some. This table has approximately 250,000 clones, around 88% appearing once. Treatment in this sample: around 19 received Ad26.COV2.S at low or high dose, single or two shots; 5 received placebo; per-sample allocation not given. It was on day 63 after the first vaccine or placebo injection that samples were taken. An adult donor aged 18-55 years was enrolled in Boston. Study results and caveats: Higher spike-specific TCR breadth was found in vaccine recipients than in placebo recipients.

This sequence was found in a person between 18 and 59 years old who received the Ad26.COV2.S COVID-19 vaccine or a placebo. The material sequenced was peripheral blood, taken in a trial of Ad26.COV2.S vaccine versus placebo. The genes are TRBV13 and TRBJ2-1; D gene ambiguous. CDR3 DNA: TGTGCCAGCAGCTTAAACGCAGAGCAGTTCTTC. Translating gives CASSLNAEQFF.